This T cell receptor beta chain was found in a study of graft-versus-host responses after intestinal transplantation (dated by TCRdb to the early 2020s). Describing the broader study: The transplants that recipients got were multivisceral, liver-intestinal, or isolated intestinal. Anti-thymocyte globulin induction was given to all recipients, followed by maintenance tacrolimus and steroids for two to three years. After intestinal transplantation, graft-versus-host and host-versus-graft alloreactive T cell clones in the graft, circulation and bone marrow were tracked using bulk TCR-beta CDR3 sequencing. To identify alloreactive clones, pre-transplant mixed lymphocyte reaction products were sequenced and compared with unstimulated pre-transplant donor and recipient T cells. The cohort enrolled about two dozen intestinal transplant recipients including one retransplant, and a few patients lacking pretransplant specimens were excluded. A peak of at least 4% donor T cells among recipient peripheral blood mononuclear cells was the definition used for donor T cell macrochimerism. Instead of going to the commercial service, samples from a few later patients were sequenced in-house on an Illumina MiSeq and processed with MiXCR. The paper's findings and limits, for the study overall: GvH clones were detected in recipient bone marrow, and some appeared earlier in ileal mucosa or blood, consistent with an intestinal mucosal origin. The relatively low number and heterogeneity of intestinal transplant patients limited the conclusions. Early after transplant, peak levels of circulating GvH clones were found to be associated with declines in HvG clones. In patients with donor T cell macrochimerism, the allografts had high GvH to HvG T cell clonal ratios.

Library creation used the immunoSEQ multiplex PCR assay. For most patients, genomic DNA was isolated using the Qiagen DNeasy Blood and Tissue Kit and was shipped frozen to Adaptive Biotechnologies for TCR sequencing. High-throughput TCR-beta CDR3 sequencing of genomic DNA from most patients was performed by Adaptive Biotechnologies. Processing in the source paper ran as follows. Adaptive's ImmunoSEQ software was the source of the TCR sequencing data for 18 patients, while three other patients were processed with MiXCR and VDJtools. To correct CD4 versus CD8 sorting errors, sequences present in both subsets at a frequency ratio below 5:1 were removed. CDR3 nucleotide sequences shared by donor and recipient were removed because the origin of these sequences could not be assigned. Alloreactive clones required at least 2-fold expansion over unstimulated cells and minimum CFSE-low frequency of 0.002% (template counts) or 0.001% (read counts). Clones detected in sequenced pre-transplant spleen, lymph node, or MLR CFSE-low populations of the donor or recipient were defined as mappable. Cumulative frequency of alloreactive clones was calculated as a percentage of all sequences weighted by copy number. Not all clones reach the TCRdb copy of this immuneACCESS table, which keeps in-frame sequences only. Checked studies attribute under half of the gap to unresolved V genes and leave the rest unexplained. V, J and clone size reflect that table, while D and trimming were determined from the DNA. In this sample the table shows around 50,000 clones, around 85% of which occur a single time. The ten largest clones add up to approximately 0.46% of the sample.

A remark on this clone: The antigen it recognizes is unknown. Base qualities are missing; no much larger clone stands one base away.

The time point label corresponds to: cells obtained before transplantation from donor or recipient. CD3+CD4+ and CD3+CD8+ populations were FACS-sorted from unstimulated pre-transplant donor and recipient cells taken from spleen or lymph nodes. Taken from the germline V gene, the CDR1 and CDR2 loops are SGHVS and FQNEAQ. Trimmed from V: 2 bases; trimmed from J: 2 bases; junction bases lacking a gene match: 6. Its CDR3 holds 16 amino acids, cysteine through phenylalanine. Solely the CDR3 DNA is kept, with 48 bases framed from the first base. The source was unstimulated CD4+ T cells sorted from spleen or lymph node cells, collected before transplant. The origin of this receptor is a human donor who was the organ donor for an intestinal transplant. The receptor chain draws on TRBV7-8 and TRBJ1-5; 7 bases in between match TRBD1. The nucleotides are TGTGCCAGCAGCTTAAGCACCGGACAGGGCAATCAGCCCCAGCATTTT. The encoded protein is CASSLSTGQGNQPQHF. Supplemented by the reference TRBV7-8 and TRBJ1-5 proteins around the CDR3, the complete variable domain is GAGVSQSPRYKVAKRGQDVALRCDPISGHVSLFWYQQALGQGPEFLTYFQNEAQLDKSGLPSDRFFAERPEGSVSTLKIQRTQQEDSAVYLCASSLSTGQGNQPQHFGDGTRLSIL.